This T cell receptor (beta chain) comes out of a study of OX40 agonist ivuxolimab in advanced cancers. In the study overall: Intravenous ivuxolimab at 0.01 to 10 mg/kg was given to patients every 2 weeks. Hepatocellular carcinoma, melanoma, renal cell or head and neck cancer affected the dose-escalation patients. Study-wide points: In a subset of nonresponders, normalized T-cell clonal expansion was also low. The study found that CD8+ T cells averaged more expanded clones than CD4+.

In the case of this clone: What it binds is not known.

Germline lookup yields CDR1 SGHTA and CDR2 FQGTGA. The CDR3 extends over 13 amino acids. V shed 2 bases and J shed 8 bases, with 12 bases lying between them. Sequencing used immunoSEQ multiplex PCR; TCRdb keeps in-frame clones, though not all of them. Counted here are 50,000 to 75,000 clones, about 90% occurring once; the ten biggest clones make up around 0.37%. Sequences were derived from CD4+ or CD8+ T cells sorted from blood, sampled in a trial of the OX40 agonist ivuxolimab. This clonotype was obtained from an adult with an advanced solid tumor such as melanoma, head and neck, liver or kidney cancer. This rearrangement joins TRBV7-3 to TRBJ1-2; TRBD1 might be the D (5 bases). DNA of the CDR3: TGTGCCAGCAGCTTAGTGTCCGGGGACGGCTACACCTTC. Translation: CASSLVSGDGYTF. Based on the CDR3 plus reference TRBV7-3 and TRBJ1-2, the full variable domain is GAGVSQTPSNKVTEKGKYVELRCDPISGHTALYWYRQSLGQGPEFLIYFQGTGAADDSGLPNDRFFAVRPEGSVSTLKIQRTERGDSAVYLCASSLVSGDGYTFGSGTRLTVV.